This T cell receptor beta chain was captured in a study of blood T cell repertoires in COVID-19. For the study at large: Samples came from the United States, Italy and Spain, spanning acute and convalescent COVID-19. Sources were T cells, B-cell-depleted T cells, or PBMCs; the material itself was cDNA or gDNA.

In the original workflow: Cell counts per sample came from amplifying reference gene primers. Method: immunoSEQ multiplex PCR; TCRdb's copy keeps in-frame clones and lacks some. V and J calls plus clone size are reproduced from that table; the DNA served to infer D and trimming. In the table there are roughly 100,000 clones, about 87% of which are singletons. The V end was cut by 4 bases, the J end by 5 bases, with 14 bases between. This CDR3 is 15 amino acids long. Germline lookup yields CDR1 KGHSH and CDR2 LQKENI. The source is a human donor in a cohort sampled during active or convalescent COVID-19. The specimen was peripheral blood. This rearrangement joins TRBV18 to TRBJ1-4, with D perhaps matching TRBD1 (5 bases). For the CDR3, the DNA is TGTGCCAGCTCACAAATGGGGCAGAGAAATGAAAAACTGTTTTTT. This gives the protein CASSQMGQRNEKLFF.